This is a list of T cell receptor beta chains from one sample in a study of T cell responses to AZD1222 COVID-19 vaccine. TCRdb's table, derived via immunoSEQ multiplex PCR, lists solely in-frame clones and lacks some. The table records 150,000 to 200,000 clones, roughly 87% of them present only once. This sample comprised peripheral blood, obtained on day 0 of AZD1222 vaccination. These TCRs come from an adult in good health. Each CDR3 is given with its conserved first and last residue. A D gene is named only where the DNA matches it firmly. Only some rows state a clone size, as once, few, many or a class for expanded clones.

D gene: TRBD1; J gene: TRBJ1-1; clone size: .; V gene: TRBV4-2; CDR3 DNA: TGTGCCAGCAGCCGCCTTAGGGGGGACAGGGAGTTAGACACTGAAGCTTTCTTT; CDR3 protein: CASSRLRGDRELDTEAFF
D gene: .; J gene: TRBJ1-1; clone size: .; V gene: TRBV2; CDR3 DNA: TGTGCCAGCAGCAAGGATTGGGGCACTGAAGCTTTCTTT; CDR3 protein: CASSKDWGTEAFF
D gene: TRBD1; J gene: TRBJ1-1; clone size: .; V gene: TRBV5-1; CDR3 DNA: TGCGCCAGCAGCACTGCAGGGGGCTCTGAAGCTTTCTTT; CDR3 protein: CASSTAGGSEAFF
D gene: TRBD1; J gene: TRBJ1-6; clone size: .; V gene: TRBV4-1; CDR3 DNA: TGCGCCAGCAGCCAAGAGACAGGGCTTAATTCACCCCTCCACTTT; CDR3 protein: CASSQETGLNSPLHF
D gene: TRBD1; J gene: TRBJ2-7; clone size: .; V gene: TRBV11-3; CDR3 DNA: TGTGCCAGCAGCTCTGGACAGGGGGCTCCCTACGAGCAGTACTTC; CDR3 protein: CASSSGQGAPYEQYF
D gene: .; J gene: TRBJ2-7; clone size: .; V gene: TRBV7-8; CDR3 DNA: TGTGCCAGCAGCTTCTACACACCACCTAAGGTCCACTACGAGCAGTACTTC; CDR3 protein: CASSFYTPPKVHYEQYF
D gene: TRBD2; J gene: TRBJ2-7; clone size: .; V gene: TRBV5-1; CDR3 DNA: TGCGCCAGCAGCTCGCTAGCGGGAGCCTACGAGCAGTACTTC; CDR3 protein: CASSSLAGAYEQYF
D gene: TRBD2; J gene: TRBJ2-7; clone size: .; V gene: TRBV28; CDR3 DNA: TGTGCCAGCAGTCAAGGGACTAGCGGCACCTACGAGCAGTACTTC; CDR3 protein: CASSQGTSGTYEQYF
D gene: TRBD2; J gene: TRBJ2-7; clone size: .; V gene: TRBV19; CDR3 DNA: TGTGCCAGTACCACTAGCGGGAGCTCCTACGAGCAGTACTTC; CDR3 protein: CASTTSGSSYEQYF
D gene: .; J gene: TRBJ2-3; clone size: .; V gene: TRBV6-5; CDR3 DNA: TGTGCCACCCTTCGAGCTCTGGATGGCACAGATACGCAGTATTTT; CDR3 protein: CATLRALDGTDTQYF
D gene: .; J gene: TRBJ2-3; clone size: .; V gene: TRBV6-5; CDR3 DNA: TGTGCCAGCAGGTCGGCAGGGGGGCCCGATACGCAGTATTTT; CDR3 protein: CASRSAGGPDTQYF
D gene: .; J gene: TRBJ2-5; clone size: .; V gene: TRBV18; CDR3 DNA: TGTGCCAGCTCACCCTTGGCGGGGGAGACCCAGTACTTC; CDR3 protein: CASSPLAGETQYF
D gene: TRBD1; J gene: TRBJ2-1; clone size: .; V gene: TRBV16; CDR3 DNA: TGTGCCAGCAGCCAATTCGCTGGGACAGGGAAGAGTGATGAGCAGTTCTTC; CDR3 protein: CASSQFAGTGKSDEQFF
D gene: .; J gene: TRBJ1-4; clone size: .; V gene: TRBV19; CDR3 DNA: TGTGCCAGTAGTATGCGGAGGGCTAATGAAAAACTGTTTTTT; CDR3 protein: CASSMRRANEKLFF
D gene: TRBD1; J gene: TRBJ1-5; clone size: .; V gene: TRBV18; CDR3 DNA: TGTGCCAGCTCACCCCGGGGACAGAGCTTCAGCAATCAGCCCCAGCATTTT; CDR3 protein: CASSPRGQSFSNQPQHF
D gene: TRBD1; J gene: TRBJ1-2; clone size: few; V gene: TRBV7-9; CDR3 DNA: TGTGCCAGCAGCTTAGGAGTGACAGGGGGCTACACCTTC; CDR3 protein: CASSLGVTGGYTF
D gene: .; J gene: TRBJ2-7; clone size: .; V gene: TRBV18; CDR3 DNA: TGTGCCAGCTCACCACTCTACGAGCAGTACTTC; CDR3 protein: CASSPLYEQYF
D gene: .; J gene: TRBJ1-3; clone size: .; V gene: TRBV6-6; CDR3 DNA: TGTGCCAGCAGTTACGGTGATCTCTCTGGAAACACCATATATTTT; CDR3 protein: CASSYGDLSGNTIYF
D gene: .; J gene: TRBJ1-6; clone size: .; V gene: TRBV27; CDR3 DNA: TGTGCCAGCCGGGTCCAGGGGAATTTGGATTCACCCCTCCACTTT; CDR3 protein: CASRVQGNLDSPLHF
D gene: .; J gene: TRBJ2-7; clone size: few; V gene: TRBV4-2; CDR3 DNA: TGTGCCAGCAGCCAAGCGGTGGGCCGCTACGAGCAGTACTTC; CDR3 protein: CASSQAVGRYEQYF
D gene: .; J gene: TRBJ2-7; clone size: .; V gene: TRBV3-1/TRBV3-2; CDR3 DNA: TGTGCCAGCAGCCAAGTGGGGACACCCGCCTTCTACGAGCAGTACTTC; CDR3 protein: CASSQVGTPAFYEQYF
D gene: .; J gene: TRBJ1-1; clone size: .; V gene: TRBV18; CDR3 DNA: TGTGCCAGCTTTGAAAACATGAACACTGAAGCTTTCTTT; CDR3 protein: CASFENMNTEAFF
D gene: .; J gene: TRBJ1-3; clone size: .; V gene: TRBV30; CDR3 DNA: TGTGCCTGGGGCCCTCAGGGGTACCCTGGAAACACCATATATTTT; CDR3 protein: CAWGPQGYPGNTIYF
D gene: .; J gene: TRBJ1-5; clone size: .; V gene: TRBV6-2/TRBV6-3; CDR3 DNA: TGTGCCAGCAGTTACTCGATGAGGGCCAATCAGCCCCAGCATTTT; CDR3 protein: CASSYSMRANQPQHF
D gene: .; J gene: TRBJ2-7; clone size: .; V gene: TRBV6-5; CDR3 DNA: TGTGCCAGCAGCAGGAGCGAATACGAGCAGTACTTC; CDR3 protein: CASSRSEYEQYF
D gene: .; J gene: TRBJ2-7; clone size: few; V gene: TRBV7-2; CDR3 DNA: TGTGCCAGCAGCTTAGCCCGACAGGTTATCTACGAGCAGTACTTC; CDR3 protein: CASSLARQVIYEQYF
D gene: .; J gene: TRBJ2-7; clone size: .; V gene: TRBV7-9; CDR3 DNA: TGTGCCAGCAGCTCCGGATCCGAGCAGTACTTC; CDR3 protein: CASSSGSEQYF
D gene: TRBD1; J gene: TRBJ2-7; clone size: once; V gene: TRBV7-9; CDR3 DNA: TGTGCCAGCAGCGACAGGGACCTCCCCTACGAGCAGTACTTC; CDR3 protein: CASSDRDLPYEQYF